This T cell receptor (beta chain) was sequenced during a study of blood T cells in healthy people across ages. Donors were healthy Caucasian individuals from Russia aged roughly 6 to 90. Each individual donor underwent a draw of roughly 10 milliliters of peripheral blood. Germline V CDR1 and CDR2: SGHVS, FQNEAQ. The CDR3 contains 14 residues. V was pared by 1 base and J by 6 bases, with 10 bases between. Using a J-beta primer mix together with a sample-barcoded 5' primer, a second PCR was run for about 7 to 12 cycles. Through a template-switch adaptor with 12 random nucleotides, each cDNA molecule received a tag. Each single sample gave us at least 3 million CDR3-containing paired-end reads. A single record per CDR3 protein comes from TCRdb applying MiXCR to the 5' RACE reads. The sample records under 800,000 distinct CDR3 sequences, approximately 39% being singletons.

This chain links TRBV7-8 with TRBJ1-5; D call uncertain. This TCR derives from a woman in her sixties in good health. The sequenced sample consisted of blood. CDR3 nucleotide sequence: TGTGCCAGCAGCTTAGATAGTATGGGTCAGCCCCAGCATTTT. Encoded protein: CASSLDSMGQPQHF.